Each of the 4 T cell receptor beta chains below was sequenced from the same sample in a study of blood T cells in healthy people across ages (dated by TCRdb to between 2014 and 2016). The method was 5' RACE. The run used an Illumina HiSeq 2500. A second PCR of roughly 7 to 12 cycles was performed with a sample-barcoded 5' primer and a J-beta primer mix. TCRdb trimmed the raw reads at Q25, called clones with MiXCR and kept productive beta chains. Entries that share a CDR3 protein sequence are merged under the most common genes and DNA. In this sample the table shows around 280,000 distinct CDR3 sequences, 25% to 30% of which occur a single time. Clones ranked in the top ten supply about 30% of the sample. The sequenced sample consisted of blood. The receptors come from a woman in her seventies in good health.

The chain is built from TRBV7-2 and TRBJ2-2, with 12 bases aligning to TRBD2. The V gene end was trimmed by 5 bases and the J gene end by 7 bases; junction bases not matched to a gene: 8. The CDR3 extends over 16 amino acids. Germline V gene lookup returns CDR1 SGHTA and CDR2 FQGNSA. CDR3 residues: CASSTRLAGDLGELFF. The DNA for the CDR3 is TGTGCCAGCAGCACCCGACTAGCGGGAGATCTCGGGGAGCTGTTTTTT. Together with reference TRBV7-2 and TRBJ2-2, the CDR3 gives the full variable domain: GAGVSQSPSNKVTEKGKDVELRCDPISGHTALYWYRQSLGQGLEFLIYFQGNSAPDKSGLPSDRFSAERTGGSVSTLTIQRTQQEDSAVYLCASSTRLAGDLGELFFGEGSRLTVL.

This clonotype was counted between two and nine times. The chain has TRBV3-1 and TRBJ1-1, with a possible D match to TRBD1 (6 bases). CDR3 length equals 18 residues. Trimming shortened V by 4 bases and J by 6 bases, and 27 bases separated the two germline ends. Per the germline V gene, CDR1 is LGHDT and CDR2 is YNNKEL (reference sequence). The CDR3 DNA reads TGTGCCAGCAGCCCAAGGGGGGCGGTCGGAATGGTGTCCGCTGAAGCTTTCTTT. Its protein product is CASSPRGAVGMVSAEAFF.

J is TRBJ2-7 and V is TRBV7-9; D is uncertain. The V end was cut by 2 bases, the J end by 3 bases, with 8 bases between. Germline lookup yields CDR1 SEHNR and CDR2 FQNEAQ (reference sequence). The CDR3 has 13 residues. The CDR3 sequence: CASSLQDVYEQYF. Here the CDR3 DNA reads TGTGCCAGCAGCTTACAGGACGTCTACGAGCAGTACTTC. The full variable domain, completed using reference TRBV7-9 and TRBJ2-7, is DTGVSQNPRHKITKRGQNVTFRCDPISEHNRLYWYRQTLGQGPEFLTYFQNEAQLEKSRLLSDRFSAERPKGSFSTLEIQRTEQGDSAMYLCASSLQDVYEQYFGPGTRLTVT.

The CDR3 loop is CASRGQTSGNTIYF. For the CDR3, the DNA is TGTGCCAGCAGGGGACAGACCTCTGGAAACACCATATATTTT. V gene TRBV12-3 or TRBV12-4 combines with J gene TRBJ1-3; TRBD1 agrees at 7 bases. Trimming removed 6 bases from V and 0 bases from J; junction bases left unmatched: 2. CDR3 length: 14 residues.